A selection of T cell receptor beta chains follows, all from one sample in a study of T cells in Graves' hyperthyroidism and ophthalmopathy. TCRdb reanalysed the multiplex PCR reads using MiXCR and keeps one entry per CDR3 protein. The sample has 300,000 to 450,000 distinct CDR3 sequences, over 10% seen once. The sample taken for sequencing was blood. All receptors come from a woman aged 18-29 years with Graves' hyperthyroidism. CDR3s include the opening cysteine and the closing phenylalanine or tryptophan. The order of the fields is D gene, clone size, J gene, V gene, CDR3 protein, CDR3 DNA. The D gene is left open where the match is weak. Clone sizes are given selectively: once, few, many, or a class where the clone is expanded.

>TRBD1|many|TRBJ2-1|TRBV5-1
CASSASGQVYNEQFF
TGCGCCAGCAGCGCATCGGGACAGGTCTACAATGAGCAGTTCTTC
>.|many|TRBJ1-6|TRBV5-6
CASSAKQGRDSPLHF
TGTGCCAGCAGCGCGAAGCAGGGGAGGGATTCACCCCTCCACTTT
>.|many|TRBJ1-1|TRBV11-2
CASSLASGNEAFF
TGTGCCAGCAGCTTAGCCTCCGGGAATGAAGCTTTCTTT
>TRBD2|.|TRBJ2-7|TRBV30
CAWGPRGLLGGRRYNEQYF
TGTGCCTGGGGACCTAGGGGCTTATTAGGCGGGAGGCGGTACAATGAGCAGTACTTC
>.|many|TRBJ1-5|TRBV20-1
CSAERGGQPQHF
TGCAGTGCCGAACGAGGGGGTCAGCCCCAGCATTTT
>.|many|TRBJ2-7|TRBV9
CASSPRTGRMWEQYF
TGTGCCAGCAGCCCGCGAACAGGGAGGATGTGGGAGCAGTACTTC
>.|many|TRBJ1-1|TRBV6-2/TRBV6-3
CASRYGQGGTEAFF
TGTGCCAGCCGCTACGGGCAGGGAGGGACTGAAGCTTTCTTT
>TRBD1|many|TRBJ2-7|TRBV27
CASSRHGTGDREQYF
TGTGCCAGCAGCCGACACGGGACAGGGGATCGCGAGCAGTACTTC
>.|once|TRBJ2-1|TRBV7-9
CASSLVDNDNEQFF
TGTGCCAGCAGCTTAGTGGACAACGACAATGAGCAGTTCTTC
>.|many|TRBJ1-4|TRBV2
CASSEVGEKLFF
TGTGCCAGCAGTGAAGTGGGGGAAAAACTGTTTTTT
>.|many|TRBJ1-6|TRBV27
CASSLSEGVGSPLHF
TGTGCCAGCAGTTTATCAGAGGGGGTTGGATCACCCCTCCACTTT
>.|few|TRBJ1-2|TRBV5-1
CASSSDRMGGYTF
TGCGCCAGCAGCTCTGACAGAATGGGTGGCTACACCTTC
>.|many|TRBJ2-4|TRBV6-2/TRBV6-3
CASSYSAQWSGDENIQYF
TGTGCCAGCAGTTACTCGGCCCAGTGGAGTGGAGACGAAAACATTCAGTACTTC